The 30 T cell receptor beta chains reported below all come from one sample, sequenced in a study of CD8 T cells in ankylosing spondylitis. TCRdb re-derived calls from the 5' RACE reads in MiXCR, one entry per CDR3 protein. The sample yields some 240,000 distinct CDR3 sequences, roughly 18% seen once. The specimen was blood, either unsorted or a sorted T cell fraction (not recorded which). The receptors were sampled from a male donor with ankylosing spondylitis or in good health (not recorded which).

This chain uses TRBV11-2 with TRBJ2-7, with 10 bases that match TRBD2. CDR1 SGHAT and CDR2 FQNNGV come from the germline V gene. Trimming removed 5 bases from V and 5 bases from J; junction bases left unmatched: 6. The CDR3 spans 14 residues. The CDR3 loop reads CASSQTSGRDEQYF. The CDR3 DNA is TGTGCCAGCAGCCAGACTAGCGGGCGGGACGAGCAGTACTTC. Looking up the rest from reference TRBV11-2 and TRBJ2-7 gives the full variable domain: EAGVAQSPRYKIIEKRQSVAFWCNPISGHATLYWYQQILGQGPKLLIQFQNNGVVDDSQLPKDRFSAERLKGVDSTLKIQPAKLEDSAVYLCASSQTSGRDEQYFGPGTRLTVT.

The V and J genes are TRBV27 and TRBJ2-3; D not certain. V was shortened by 5 bases and J by 2 bases, with 14 bases between the two germline ends. Germline assignment: CDR1 MNHEY and CDR2 SMNVEV (reference sequence). This CDR3 has 15 residues. For the CDR3, the DNA is TGTGCCAGCAGTCCGTCGTTAGCATTCACAGATACGCAGTATTTT. This gives the protein CASSPSLAFTDTQYF.

The chain joins TRBV11-2 to TRBJ1-2; D is unclear. The V end lost 2 bases, the J end lost 6 bases, and 10 bases lay between the germline ends. CDR1 and CDR2 (germline): SGHAT, FQNNGV. CDR3 length equals 13 residues. The CDR3 DNA reads TGTGCCAGCAGCTTATTGCAGGCTAATGGCTACACCTTC. Its translation is CASSLLQANGYTF.

V is TRBV9 and J is TRBJ2-3; TRBD2 matches at 7 bases. This CDR3 contains 16 residues. CDR1 SGDLS and CDR2 YYNGEE come from the germline V gene. V was pared by 4 bases and J by 2 bases, with 10 bases of the junction left unmatched. This CDR3 reads CASSPSTSEPTDTQYF. CDR3 nucleotides: TGTGCCAGCAGCCCCTCTACTAGCGAACCCACAGATACGCAGTATTTT.

The chain carries TRBV7-3 and TRBJ2-3; 9 positions agree with TRBD1. Germline V gene lookup returns CDR1 SGHTA and CDR2 FQGTGA. The CDR3 loop spans 15 amino acids. The trim removed 2 bases at V and 5 bases at J, leaving 5 bases unmatched. The CDR3: CASSLEGQGGDTQYF. DNA of the CDR3: TGTGCCAGCAGCTTAGAGGGACAGGGTGGAGATACGCAGTATTTT.

This clonotype has ten or more counts. The V and J genes are TRBV9 and TRBJ1-5; D remains unclear. There are 15 residues in the CDR3. Germline lookup yields CDR1 SGDLS and CDR2 YYNGEE. V was cut by 0 bases and J by 1 base, with 8 bases left in between. The CDR3 loop reads CASSVEGASNQPQHF. The CDR3 region has the DNA TGTGCCAGCAGCGTAGAGGGAGCAAGCAATCAGCCCCAGCATTTT.

The rearrangement links TRBV6-5 to TRBJ2-1; 9 nucleotides align to TRBD1. V shed 2 bases, J shed 1 base, and the junction held 3 bases outside the gene matches. The CDR3 has 16 residues. Germline CDR1 is MNHEY and CDR2 is SVGAGI. The CDR3 sequence is CASSYEGTGSYNEQFF. The DNA for the CDR3 is TGTGCCAGCAGTTACGAAGGGACAGGGTCCTACAATGAGCAGTTCTTC.

This CDR3 reads CASSPQVSGANVLTF. DNA of the CDR3: TGTGCCAGCAGTCCACAGGTCTCTGGGGCCAACGTCCTGACTTTC. The chain uses TRBV12-3 or TRBV12-4 and TRBJ2-6, with D perhaps matching TRBD1 (5 bases). The CDR3 is 15 residues long. V lost 5 bases, J lost 0 bases, and 8 bases lay in between.

This clonotype was observed many times. The CDR3: CSAGGPDSGIRAFF. CDR3 nucleotide sequence: TGCAGCGCGGGGGGTCCGGACTCGGGAATCAGGGCTTTCTTT. The rearrangement uses TRBV29-1 and TRBJ1-1, with a tentative D call TRBD1 (5 bases). The CDR3 contains 14 residues. Germline V CDR1 and CDR2: SQVTM, ANQGSEA. Trimming left V 7 bases short and J 11 bases short, with 26 bases between.

This clonotype was detected only a few times. The chain has TRBV9 and TRBJ2-1; 10 bases agree with TRBD2. In germline, CDR1 is SGDLS, CDR2 YYNGEE. V gave up 4 bases and J gave up 5 bases; unmatched junction bases: 6. The CDR3 has 15 residues. The CDR3 DNA reads as TGTGCCAGCAGCCCCCGGACTAGCGGAGACAATGAGCAGTTCTTC. It yields the protein CASSPRTSGDNEQFF. The whole variable domain, filled in from reference TRBV9 and TRBJ2-1, reads DSGVTQTPKHLITATGQRVTLRCSPRSGDLSVYWYQQSLDQGLQFLIQYYNGEERAKGNILERFSAQQFPDLHSELNLSSLELGDSALYFCASSPRTSGDNEQFFGPGTRLTVL.

This chain joins TRBV9 and TRBJ2-7; 9 nucleotides line up with TRBD1. Unmatched junction bases numbered 7, after V lost 4 bases and J lost 5 bases. In germline, CDR1 is SGDLS, CDR2 YYNGEE. The CDR3 runs 14 residues. The CDR3 nucleotides are TGTGCCAGCAGCCCGGACAGGGGTTTGGACGAGCAGTACTTC. Amino acid sequence: CASSPDRGLDEQYF.

A note on this clonotype: Its ends do not fully match the called genes, so a read error is possible. The chain joins TRBV7-7 to TRBJ2-5; weak D call: TRBD2 (6 bases). This CDR3 spans 14 amino acids. The germline V gene encodes CDR1 SSHAT and CDR2 FNYEAQ (reference sequence). CDR3: CASSPGLARETQYF. The DNA for the CDR3 is TGTGCTAGCAGCCCGGGGCTAGCGAGAGAGACCCAGTACTTC.

This clonotype was recorded once. V usage is TRBV29-1 and J usage is TRBJ2-3; tentative D call: TRBD1 (6 bases). This CDR3 is 15 amino acids long. Trimming shortened V by 1 base and J by 4 bases, and 15 bases separated the two germline ends. Per germline, CDR1 SQVTM and CDR2 ANQGSEA. CDR3: CSVEAGTPHADTQYF. Here the CDR3 DNA reads TGCAGCGTTGAAGCGGGGACACCCCACGCAGATACGCAGTATTTT.

The chain employs TRBV6-1 and TRBJ1-2; the match to TRBD1 covers 7 bases. The germline V gene encodes CDR1 MNHNS and CDR2 SASEGT. This CDR3 contains 15 residues. The V gene end was trimmed by 5 bases and the J gene end by 0 bases; junction bases not matched to a gene: 6. CDR3 amino acids: CASSPEGAANYGYTF. CDR3 DNA: TGTGCCAGCAGTCCCGAGGGGGCCGCTAACTATGGCTACACCTTC.

J is TRBJ2-1 and V is TRBV27, with D possibly TRBD1 on 5 matching bases. V was shortened by 5 bases and J by 0 bases, with 17 bases between the two germline ends. Per the germline V gene, CDR1 is MNHEY and CDR2 is SMNVEV (reference sequence). The CDR3 runs to 17 residues. In DNA form, the CDR3 reads TGTGCCAGCAGTGAAGACCCCCTAGGGGACTCCTACAATGAGCAGTTCTTC. It encodes CASSEDPLGDSYNEQFF.

This clonotype was seen repeatedly, ten times or more. The chain employs TRBV29-1 and TRBJ2-7, with 11 bases identical to TRBD1. J lost 4 bases, V lost 4 bases, and 15 bases had no gene match. The CDR3 covers 17 residues. Germline CDR1 SQVTM, CDR2 ANQGSEA. This CDR3 is CSVVPTPGQGVGYEQYF. In DNA, the CDR3 is TGCAGCGTTGTTCCGACACCGGGACAGGGGGTAGGGTACGAGCAGTACTTC.

This sequence joins TRBV4-2 and TRBJ2-7; 7 bases line up with TRBD2. The trim removed 0 bases at V and 0 bases at J, leaving 2 bases unmatched. Germline loops: CDR1 LGHNA, CDR2 YNFKEQ. The CDR3 contains 15 residues. For the CDR3, the DNA is TGTGCCAGCAGCCAAGACACTAGCGCCTCCTACGAGCAGTACTTC. It codes for CASSQDTSASYEQYF.

This clonotype has more than one count but fewer than ten. This rearrangement joins TRBV2 to TRBJ2-3, with 11 bases fitting TRBD2. Germline values: CDR1 SNHLY, CDR2 FYNNEI. This CDR3 comprises 18 residues. With V trimmed by 9 bases and J by 0 bases, 14 bases remained unmatched. The CDR3 DNA is TGTGCCAGTGGGGGACTGCCGGGACTAGCGGTTAGCACAGATACGCAGTATTTT. Its protein is CASGGLPGLAVSTDTQYF.

This CDR3 reads CASSSGGSQETQYF. The CDR3 DNA is TGTGCCAGCAGTTCAGGGGGATCCCAAGAGACCCAGTACTTC. The V and J genes are TRBV27 and TRBJ2-5, with TRBD1 matching over 7 bases. Germline CDR1 is MNHEY and CDR2 is SMNVEV (reference sequence). This CDR3 has 14 residues. Unmatched junction bases numbered 3, after V lost 4 bases and J lost 1 base.

V and J are TRBV3-1 and TRBJ2-7; D gene unclear. V dropped 1 base and J dropped 0 bases, with 13 bases sitting between them. Germline CDR1 is LGHDT and CDR2 is YNNKEL (reference sequence). The CDR3 has 16 amino acids. The CDR3: CASSQVAGNSSYEQYF. The CDR3 DNA reads as TGTGCCAGCAGCCAAGTGGCTGGGAATAGCTCCTACGAGCAGTACTTC.

This clonotype was found a few times. This chain connects TRBV20-1 to TRBJ2-5; D not resolved. The germline V and J ends were trimmed by 6 bases and 2 bases, with 13 bases remaining between them. Per the germline V gene, CDR1 is DFQATT and CDR2 is SNEGSKA (reference sequence). CDR3 length equals 13 residues. CDR3 region: CSARTGEQETQYF. The CDR3 nucleotides read TGCAGTGCACGGACGGGTGAACAAGAGACCCAGTACTTC.

This clonotype was recorded many times. V usage is TRBV12-3 or TRBV12-4 and J usage is TRBJ2-7; 10 bases are shared with TRBD1. V shed 3 bases and J 5 bases; nucleotides not matched to a gene: 7. This CDR3 has 15 amino acids. CDR3 sequence reads: CASSFLGQGPDEQYF. The CDR3 coding sequence is TGTGCCAGCAGTTTCTTGGGACAGGGGCCCGACGAGCAGTACTTC.

In this sample, this clonotype turned up a few times. The chain combines TRBV12-3 or TRBV12-4 with TRBJ2-2; D ambiguous. V dropped 1 base and J dropped 6 bases, with 9 bases sitting between them. The CDR3 spans 14 residues. The CDR3 DNA reads as TGTGCCAGCAGTTTAGTTATGGTGGCCGGGGAGCTGTTTTTT. Amino acids: CASSLVMVAGELFF.

At least ten counts were recorded for this clonotype. The chain combines TRBV29-1 with TRBJ2-3; D may be TRBD2 (7 bases). V was cut by 1 base and J by 4 bases, with 12 bases left in between. In germline, CDR1 is SQVTM, CDR2 ANQGSEA. The CDR3 has 14 residues. CDR3 in amino acids: CSVEGSGGSDTQYF. CDR3 DNA sequence: TGCAGCGTTGAAGGGTCGGGGGGCTCAGATACGCAGTATTTT.

In its sample, this clonotype was seen a few times. This chain uses TRBV27 with TRBJ2-1, with D perhaps TRBD1 (6 bases). Germline-derived CDR1 and CDR2 are MNHEY and SMNVEV (reference sequence). Trimming stripped 5 bases from V and 7 bases from J, with 12 bases between. CDR3 length: 13 amino acids. The CDR3: CASSDETGNEQFF. The CDR3 DNA reads TGTGCCAGCAGTGATGAGACAGGAAATGAGCAGTTCTTC.

The chain joins TRBV4-3 to TRBJ2-4, with D possibly TRBD1 on 5 matching bases. The CDR3 loop spans 14 amino acids. CDR1 is LGHNA, CDR2 YSLEER, per germline. Trimming stripped 0 bases from V and 4 bases from J, with 7 bases between. The CDR3 region has the DNA TGCGCCAGCAGCCAAGATTGGACAAAAAACATTCAGTACTTC. Translated, it gives CASSQDWTKNIQYF.

The J gene is TRBJ2-1, the V gene TRBV29-1; 13 nucleotides agree with TRBD2. The CDR3 contains 16 residues. Germline V gene data show CDR1 as SQVTM and CDR2 as ANQGSEA. V gave up 3 bases and J gave up 2 bases; unmatched junction bases: 4. The CDR3 reads CSVERTSGRPYNEQFF. The CDR3, as DNA: TGCAGCGTTGAGCGGACTAGCGGGAGACCCTACAATGAGCAGTTCTTC.

This clonotype was found a few times. The V and J genes are TRBV20-1 and TRBJ2-4; either TRBD1 or TRBD2 may supply D (5 bases each). Trimming took 5 bases from V and 7 from J, leaving 15 bases between them. The CDR3 is made up of 13 amino acids. Germline V gene sequence: CDR1 DFQATT, CDR2 SNEGSKA (reference sequence). The DNA of the CDR3 is TGCAGTGCTTTACTGGGGGTGGAGAACATTCAGTACTTC. Its translation is CSALLGVENIQYF.

The V gene is TRBV12-3 or TRBV12-4, the J gene TRBJ1-1; D uncertain. CDR3 length: 12 residues. The germline V and J ends were trimmed by 10 bases and 6 bases, with 15 bases remaining between them. The CDR3 protein is CANEENPAEAFF. In DNA, the CDR3 is TGTGCCAACGAGGAGAACCCCGCTGAAGCTTTCTTT.

This clonotype turned up a few times. The chain joins TRBV5-1 to TRBJ2-5; D is uncertain. The V gene lost 5 bases and the J gene lost 5 bases, with 16 bases spanning the gap. In germline, CDR1 is SGHRS, CDR2 YFSETQ. CDR3 size: 14 residues. CDR3 sequence: CASRGYQTTETQYF. The CDR3 nucleotides are TGCGCCAGCAGGGGGTACCAGACGACGGAGACCCAGTACTTC.